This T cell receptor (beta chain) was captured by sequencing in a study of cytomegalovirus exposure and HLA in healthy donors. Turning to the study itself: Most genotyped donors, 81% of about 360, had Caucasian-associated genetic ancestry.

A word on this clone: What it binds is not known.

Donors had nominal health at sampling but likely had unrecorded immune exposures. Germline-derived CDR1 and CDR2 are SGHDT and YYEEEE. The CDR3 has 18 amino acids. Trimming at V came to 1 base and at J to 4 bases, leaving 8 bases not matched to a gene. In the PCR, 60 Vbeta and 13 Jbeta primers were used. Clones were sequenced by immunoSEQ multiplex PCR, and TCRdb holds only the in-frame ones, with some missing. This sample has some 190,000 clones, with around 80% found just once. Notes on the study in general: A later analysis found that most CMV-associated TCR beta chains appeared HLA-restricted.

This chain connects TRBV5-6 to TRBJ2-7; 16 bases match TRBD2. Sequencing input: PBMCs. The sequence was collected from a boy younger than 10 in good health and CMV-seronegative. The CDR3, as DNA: TGTGCCAGCAGCTTGCCCCCCGGGACTAGCGGGAGGGAATACGAGCAGTACTTC. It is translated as CASSLPPGTSGREYEQYF.